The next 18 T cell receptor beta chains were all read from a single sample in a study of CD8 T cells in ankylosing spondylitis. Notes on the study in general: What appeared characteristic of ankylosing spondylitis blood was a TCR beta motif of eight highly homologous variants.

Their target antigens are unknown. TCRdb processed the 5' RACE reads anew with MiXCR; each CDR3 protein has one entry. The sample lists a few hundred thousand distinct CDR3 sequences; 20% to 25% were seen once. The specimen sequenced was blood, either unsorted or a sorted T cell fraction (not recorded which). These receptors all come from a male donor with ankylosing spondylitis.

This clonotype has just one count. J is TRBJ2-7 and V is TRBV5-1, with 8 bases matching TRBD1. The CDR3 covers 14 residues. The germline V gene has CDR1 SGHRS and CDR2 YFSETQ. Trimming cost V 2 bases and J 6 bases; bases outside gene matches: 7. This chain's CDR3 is CASSFGQGQVEQYF. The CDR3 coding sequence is TGCGCCAGCAGCTTCGGACAGGGACAGGTCGAGCAGTACTTC.

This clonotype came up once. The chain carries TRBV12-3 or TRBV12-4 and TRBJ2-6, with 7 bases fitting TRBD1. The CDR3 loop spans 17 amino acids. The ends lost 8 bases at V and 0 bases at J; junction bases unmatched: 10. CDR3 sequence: CASLSGTVNSGANVLTF. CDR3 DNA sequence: TGTGCCAGCCTCTCCGGGACAGTCAACTCTGGGGCCAACGTCCTGACTTTC.

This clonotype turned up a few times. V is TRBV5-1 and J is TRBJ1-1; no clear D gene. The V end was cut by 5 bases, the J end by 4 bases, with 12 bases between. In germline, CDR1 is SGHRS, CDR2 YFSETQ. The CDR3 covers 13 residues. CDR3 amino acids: CASRPPASTEAFF. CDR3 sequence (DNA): TGCGCCAGCAGACCTCCAGCTTCCACTGAAGCTTTCTTT.

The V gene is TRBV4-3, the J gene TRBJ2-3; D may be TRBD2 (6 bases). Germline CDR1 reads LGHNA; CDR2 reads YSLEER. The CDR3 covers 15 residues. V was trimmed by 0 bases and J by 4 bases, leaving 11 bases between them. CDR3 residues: CASSQDSGYADTQYF. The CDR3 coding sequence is TGCGCCAGCAGCCAAGATAGCGGTTACGCAGATACGCAGTATTTT.

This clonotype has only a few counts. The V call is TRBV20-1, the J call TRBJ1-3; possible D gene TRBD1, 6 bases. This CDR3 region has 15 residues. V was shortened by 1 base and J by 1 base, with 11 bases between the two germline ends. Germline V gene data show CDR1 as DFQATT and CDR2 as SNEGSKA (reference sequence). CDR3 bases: TGCAGTGCTAGAGTCGGAGGGGGATCTGGAAACACCATATATTTT. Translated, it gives CSARVGGGSGNTIYF.

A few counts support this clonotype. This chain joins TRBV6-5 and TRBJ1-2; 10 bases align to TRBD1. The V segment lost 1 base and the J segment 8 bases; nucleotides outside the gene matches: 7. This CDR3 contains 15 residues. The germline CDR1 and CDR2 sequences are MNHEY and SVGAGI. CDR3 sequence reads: CASSYFAGTGVGYTF. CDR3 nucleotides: TGTGCCAGCAGTTACTTCGCCGGGACAGGGGTGGGCTACACCTTC.

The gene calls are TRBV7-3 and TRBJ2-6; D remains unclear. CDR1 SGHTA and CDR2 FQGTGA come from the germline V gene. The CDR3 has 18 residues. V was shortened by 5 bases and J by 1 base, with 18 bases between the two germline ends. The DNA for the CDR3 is TGTGCCAGCAGCGCCTACAGCTTGCTGACATCTGGGGCCAACGTCCTGACTTTC. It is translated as CASSAYSLLTSGANVLTF.

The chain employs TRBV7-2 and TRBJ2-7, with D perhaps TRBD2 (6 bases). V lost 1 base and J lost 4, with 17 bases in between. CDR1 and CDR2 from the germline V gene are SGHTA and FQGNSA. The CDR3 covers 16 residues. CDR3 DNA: TGTGCCAGCAGCTTAGAGTCTTACGCGGGATATTACGAGCAGTACTTC. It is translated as CASSLESYAGYYEQYF.

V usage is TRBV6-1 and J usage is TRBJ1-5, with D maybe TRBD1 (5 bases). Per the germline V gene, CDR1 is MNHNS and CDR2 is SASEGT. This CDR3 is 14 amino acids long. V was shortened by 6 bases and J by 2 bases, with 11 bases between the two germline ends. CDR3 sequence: CASRGPSGNQPQHF. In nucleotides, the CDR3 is TGTGCCAGCAGGGGACCCTCGGGCAATCAGCCCCAGCATTTT.

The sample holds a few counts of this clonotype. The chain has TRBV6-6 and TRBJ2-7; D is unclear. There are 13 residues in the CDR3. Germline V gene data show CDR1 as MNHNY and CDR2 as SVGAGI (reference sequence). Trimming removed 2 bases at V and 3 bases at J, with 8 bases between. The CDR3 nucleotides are TGTGCCAGCAGTTACGCAGGTAACTACGAGCAGTACTTC. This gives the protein CASSYAGNYEQYF.

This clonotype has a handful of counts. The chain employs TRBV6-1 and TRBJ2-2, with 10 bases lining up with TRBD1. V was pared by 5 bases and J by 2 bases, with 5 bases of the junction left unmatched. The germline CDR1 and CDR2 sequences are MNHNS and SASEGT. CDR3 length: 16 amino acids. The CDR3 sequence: CASSIGTGENTGELFF. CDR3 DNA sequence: TGTGCCAGCAGTATCGGGACAGGGGAAAACACCGGGGAGCTGTTTTTT.

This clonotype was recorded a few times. CDR3 DNA: TGTGCCAGCAGACGGCCGGGTAATGAAAAACTGTTTTTT. This gives the protein CASRRPGNEKLFF. The chain carries TRBV6-1 and TRBJ1-4; D gene unclear. Trimming left V 6 bases short and J 4 bases short, with 9 bases between. Germline-derived CDR1 and CDR2 are MNHNS and SASEGT. This CDR3 spans 13 amino acids.

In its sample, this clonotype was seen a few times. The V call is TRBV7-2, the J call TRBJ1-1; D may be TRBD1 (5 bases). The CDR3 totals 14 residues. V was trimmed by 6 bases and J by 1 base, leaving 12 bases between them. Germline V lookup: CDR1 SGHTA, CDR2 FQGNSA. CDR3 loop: CASRQDRRNTEAFF. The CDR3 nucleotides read TGTGCCAGCAGACAAGACAGAAGGAACACTGAAGCTTTCTTT.

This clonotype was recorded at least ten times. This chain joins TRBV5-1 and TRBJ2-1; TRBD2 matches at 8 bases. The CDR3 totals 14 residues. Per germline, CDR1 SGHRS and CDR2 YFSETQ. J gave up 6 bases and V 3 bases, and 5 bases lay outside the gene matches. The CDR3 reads CASSSGLAFNEQFF. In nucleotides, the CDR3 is TGCGCCAGCAGCTCCGGACTAGCTTTCAATGAGCAGTTCTTC.

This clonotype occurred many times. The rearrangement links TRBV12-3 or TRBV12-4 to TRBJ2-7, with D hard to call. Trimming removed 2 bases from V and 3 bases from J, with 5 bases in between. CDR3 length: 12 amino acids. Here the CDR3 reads CASSLQVYEQYF. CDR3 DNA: TGTGCCAGCAGTTTACAGGTCTACGAGCAGTACTTC.

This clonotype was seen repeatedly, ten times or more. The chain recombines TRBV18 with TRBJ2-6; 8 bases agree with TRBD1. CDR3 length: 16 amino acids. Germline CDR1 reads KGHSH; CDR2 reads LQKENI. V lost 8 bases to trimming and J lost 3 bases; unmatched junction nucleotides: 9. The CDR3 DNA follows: TGTGCCAGCCCGGGACAGGCCCCCTTTGGGGCCAACGTCCTGACTTTC. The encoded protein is CASPGQAPFGANVLTF.

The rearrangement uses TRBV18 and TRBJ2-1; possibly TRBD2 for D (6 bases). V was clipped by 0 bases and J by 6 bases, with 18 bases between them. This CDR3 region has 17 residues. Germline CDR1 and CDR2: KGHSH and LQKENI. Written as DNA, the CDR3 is TGTGCCAGCTCACCACCGGTCGGGGGTAGGGATCTCAATGAGCAGTTCTTC. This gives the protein CASSPPVGGRDLNEQFF.

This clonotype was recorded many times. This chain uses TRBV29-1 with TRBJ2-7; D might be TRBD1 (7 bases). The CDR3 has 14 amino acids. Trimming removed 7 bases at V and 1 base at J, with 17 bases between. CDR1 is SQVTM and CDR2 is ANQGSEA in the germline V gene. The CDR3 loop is CSAVGGTASYEQYF. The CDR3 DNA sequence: TGCAGCGCTGTGGGCGGGACAGCGTCCTACGAGCAGTACTTC.